Listed here are 29 T cell receptor beta chains from one sample, sequenced in a study of T cells in Graves' hyperthyroidism and ophthalmopathy. Amplification yielded TCR beta CDR3 regions, with RNA transcripts as the source. The HTBI primer set served for first-round RT-PCR of the TCR CDR3. TCRdb processed the multiplex PCR reads anew with MiXCR; each CDR3 protein has one entry. This sample has hundreds of thousands of distinct CDR3 sequences, with about 35% found just once. The sequenced sample was blood. These receptors were taken from a woman between 40 and 55 years old with Graves' hyperthyroidism.

This clonotype was counted ten times or more. The CDR3 spells CASSLGGESGNTIYF. The CDR3 nucleotides read TGCGCCAGCAGCTTGGGGGGCGAATCTGGAAACACCATATATTTT. The gene calls are TRBV5-1 and TRBJ1-3; possibly TRBD1 for D (5 bases). V dropped 0 bases and J dropped 1 base, with 8 bases sitting between them. The germline V gene encodes CDR1 SGHRS and CDR2 YFSETQ. The CDR3 is made up of 15 amino acids.

Details on this clonotype: The CDR3 does not end in the conserved phenylalanine or tryptophan, so this is likely a read error. The chain uses TRBV5-1 and TRBJ2-5; D not resolved. The germline V and J ends were trimmed by 5 bases and 5 bases, with 7 bases remaining between them. This CDR3 has 11 residues. The germline CDR1 and CDR2 sequences are SGHRS and YFSETQ. The CDR3 bases are TGCGCCAGCAGGTTCGGGGAGACCCAGTACCTC. As protein: CASRFGETQYL.

This clonotype appeared many times. The chain combines TRBV24-1 with TRBJ1-3; tentatively, D is TRBD1 (6 bases). From germline, CDR1 is KGHDR and CDR2 SFDVKD. Between the trimmed V and J ends, which lost 7 bases and 3 bases, there was a span of 15 bases. The CDR3 spans 15 residues. Here the CDR3 reads CATRPKEGHGNTIYF. Here the CDR3 DNA reads TGTGCCACCAGACCCAAAGAGGGACATGGAAACACCATATATTTT.

Regarding this clonotype: A read error is possible here, since a much larger clone lies one base away. It is likely a read error, because the conserved phenylalanine at the end of the CDR3 is missing. The CDR3 reads CASSEYLQGATEAFS. CDR3 nucleotides: TGTGCCAGCAGTGAATATCTTCAGGGGGCCACTGAAGCTTTCTCT. The chain links TRBV2 to TRBJ1-1; 8 nucleotides agree with TRBD1. CDR1 and CDR2 (germline): SNHLY, FYNNEI. There are 15 residues in the CDR3. V trimming: 2 bases; J trimming: 4 bases; junction bases outside the gene matches: 6.

This clonotype showed up just a few times. CDR3 sequence (DNA): TGCAGTGCTAGACGAACCGGGACAGCTTATAATTCACCCCTCCACTTT. This encodes CSARRTGTAYNSPLHF. V and J are TRBV20-1 and TRBJ1-6, with 7 bases aligning to TRBD1. J lost 4 bases, V lost 2 bases, and 8 bases had no gene match. Germline CDR1 and CDR2: DFQATT and SNEGSKA (reference sequence). CDR3 length: 16 amino acids.

To note about this clonotype: The junction departs from the called germline gene at one end, perhaps through a read error. The chain uses TRBV7-2 and TRBJ1-3; D unclear. Germline V gives CDR1 SGHTA, CDR2 FQGNSA. The CDR3 runs 15 residues. In DNA form, the CDR3 reads TGTGCCAGCAGCCTGACCAGCGACTCTGGAAACACCGTATATTTT. Its translation: CASSLTSDSGNTVYF.

This clonotype was recorded at least ten times. V and J are TRBV20-1 and TRBJ1-1, with 7 bases aligning to TRBD1. The trim removed 2 bases at V and 4 bases at J, leaving 4 bases unmatched. CDR3 length: 13 residues. Looked up from germline, CDR1 is DFQATT and CDR2 is SNEGSKA (reference sequence). CDR3 residues: CSARQGGFTEAFF. DNA of the CDR3: TGCAGTGCTAGACAGGGGGGGTTCACTGAAGCTTTCTTT.

This clonotype was seen a single time. A junction end diverges from the germline sequence, so it may reflect a read error. The chain joins TRBV7-9 to TRBJ1-2; no clear D gene. CDR3 length equals 15 residues. From germline, CDR1 is SEHNR and CDR2 FQNEAQ (reference sequence). As DNA, the CDR3 is TGTGCCAGCAGTCTGGGAGGGTTGGATAACTATGGCCACACCTTC. As protein: CASSLGGLDNYGHTF.

V gene TRBV9 combines with J gene TRBJ2-7, with D tentatively TRBD1 or TRBD2 (6 bases each). The ends were cut back, 0 bases at V and 0 bases at J, with 16 bases in the middle. This CDR3 has 17 amino acids. CDR1 is SGDLS, CDR2 YYNGEE, per germline. The CDR3 DNA sequence: TGTGCCAGCAGCGTAGAGGGGACGGGGGCCCCCTCCTACGAGCAGTACTTC. This encodes CASSVEGTGAPSYEQYF.

The chain employs TRBV6-1 and TRBJ2-7; D call uncertain. V was clipped by 5 bases and J by 1 base, with 15 bases between them. The CDR3 covers 15 residues. The germline gives CDR1 MNHNS, CDR2 SASEGT. The CDR3 nucleotides are TGTGCCAGCAGTCTGTTTGGGGAATGGTCCTACGAGCAGTACTTC. Its translation is CASSLFGEWSYEQYF.

The genes are TRBV19 and TRBJ2-1; possible D gene TRBD1, 6 bases. This CDR3 is 17 amino acids long. V shed 5 bases and J shed 8 bases, with 25 bases lying between them. Germline lookup yields CDR1 LNHDA and CDR2 SQIVND (reference sequence). CDR3 protein: CASSFRLGASRFDEQFF. The CDR3 nucleotides read TGTGCCAGTAGTTTCCGGTTGGGGGCTAGTCGCTTCGATGAGCAGTTCTTC.

The chain couples TRBV10-2 to TRBJ1-1; 7 bases fit TRBD1. Looked up from germline, CDR1 is WSHSY and CDR2 is SAAADI. The trim removed 6 bases at V and 8 bases at J, leaving 15 bases unmatched. This CDR3 comprises 15 residues. CDR3 residues: CASSNYRGRDGEAFF. The CDR3 DNA reads as TGCGCCAGCAGCAACTACAGGGGCCGCGACGGAGAAGCTTTCTTT.

As regards this clonotype: One end of the junction does not line up with germline, which may come from a read error. J is TRBJ2-5 and V is TRBV7-2; no reliable D call. Germline CDR1 and CDR2: SGHTA and FQGNSA. CDR3 size: 13 residues. The CDR3 sequence is CASSLEPQETQYF. The CDR3 DNA follows: TGTGCCAGCAGTTTAGAGCCGCAAGAGACCCAGTACTTC.

This clonotype was observed at least ten times. The chain recombines TRBV7-2 with TRBJ2-7, with D tentatively TRBD2 (5 bases). This CDR3 has 14 amino acids. V was clipped by 4 bases and J by 1 base, with 11 bases between them. CDR1 is SGHTA, CDR2 FQGNSA, per germline. The CDR3 sequence is CASSSDWQSYEQYF. In DNA form, the CDR3 reads TGTGCCAGCAGCTCGGACTGGCAATCCTACGAGCAGTACTTC.

This clonotype was picked up many times. The gene calls are TRBV10-2 and TRBJ1-1; D call uncertain. The germline gives CDR1 WSHSY, CDR2 SAAADI. The CDR3 length is 14 residues. The ends were cut back, 7 bases at V and 0 bases at J, with 12 bases in the middle. CDR3: CASTSPTVNTEAFF. The CDR3 DNA follows: TGCGCCAGCACTTCGCCAACGGTGAACACTGAAGCTTTCTTT.

The gene calls are TRBV12-3 or TRBV12-4 and TRBJ2-2; TRBD1 matches 9 bases. The V and J ends lost 5 bases and 3 bases, in that order; junction bases with no gene match: 4. CDR3 length: 15 amino acids. The CDR3 DNA is TGTGCCAGCAGTCCAGGGGACAGGGACACCGGGGAGCTGTTTTTT. Residues: CASSPGDRDTGELFF.

The rearrangement uses TRBV2 and TRBJ2-2; TRBD2 aligns across 8 bases. Germline V gives CDR1 SNHLY, CDR2 FYNNEI. The V segment lost 4 bases and the J segment 6 bases; nucleotides outside the gene matches: 10. CDR3 length: 16 residues. Written as DNA, the CDR3 is TGTGCCAGCAGTGTATTAGCGGGGCGGTTTGCCGGGGAGCTGTTTTTT. Residues: CASSVLAGRFAGELFF.

This rearrangement joins TRBV10-3 to TRBJ2-7; TRBD2 agrees at 9 bases. The CDR3 is made up of 14 amino acids. In germline, CDR1 is ENHRY, CDR2 SYGVKD. V lost 2 bases and J lost 7; bases outside the gene matches: 6. CDR3 sequence (DNA): TGTGCCATCAGTGAGATAGCGGGAGTTCGAGAGCAGTACTTC. Its protein product is CAISEIAGVREQYF.

This clonotype was recorded at least ten times. CDR3 nucleotides: TGTGCCAGCAGCTACAGGGTTGGACACGAGCAGTACTTC. Translation: CASSYRVGHEQYF. The chain employs TRBV12-3 or TRBV12-4 and TRBJ2-7, with TRBD1 as a possible D gene (6 bases). CDR3 size: 13 residues. The V end lost 6 bases, the J end lost 5 bases, and 14 bases lay between the germline ends.

This chain uses TRBV6-1 with TRBJ1-3; TRBD1 matches at 7 bases. CDR3 length: 15 residues. Trimming removed 6 bases from V and 2 bases from J; junction bases left unmatched: 7. Germline V lookup: CDR1 MNHNS, CDR2 SASEGT. The DNA for the CDR3 is TGTGCCAGCAGGGGACCACAGGGGACTGGAAACACCATATATTTT. Translation: CASRGPQGTGNTIYF.

This clonotype was detected many times. The chain links TRBV29-1 to TRBJ1-4, with a tentative D call TRBD1 (5 bases). CDR1 and CDR2 from the germline V gene are SQVTM and ANQGSEA. The CDR3 covers 12 residues. Trimming took off 6 bases at V and 7 bases at J, with 12 bases between the two ends. This chain's CDR3 is CSVEGTREKLFF. The CDR3 nucleotides read TGCAGCGTGGAGGGGACTCGTGAAAAACTGTTTTTT.

This clonotype has a count of ten or more. The chain recombines TRBV5-4 with TRBJ2-2; weak D call: TRBD2 (6 bases). CDR3 length: 15 residues. V shed 6 bases and J shed 4 bases, with 16 bases lying between them. Germline values: CDR1 SGHNT, CDR2 YYREEE (reference sequence). The CDR3 DNA is TGTGCCAGCACCCGGGACTCCCGTATCACCGGGGAGCTGTTTTTT. It yields the protein CASTRDSRITGELFF.

There are a few counts of this clonotype. The chain employs TRBV6-5 and TRBJ1-1, with TRBD1 matching over 9 bases. Germline lookup yields CDR1 MNHEY and CDR2 SVGAGI. The CDR3 has 15 residues. With V trimmed by 5 bases and J by 5 bases, 9 bases remained unmatched. The CDR3 sequence is CASSDTSGTGTEAFF. The CDR3 nucleotides read TGTGCCAGCAGTGACACCTCCGGGACAGGGACTGAAGCTTTCTTT.

This clonotype was found many times. The chain couples TRBV19 to TRBJ1-5; D is perhaps TRBD1 (5 bases). V shed 6 bases and J shed 3 bases, with 18 bases lying between them. This CDR3 contains 16 residues. The germline gives CDR1 LNHDA, CDR2 SQIVND (reference sequence). The CDR3 DNA reads as TGTGCCAGTAGCGGCTCCGAGACAGTGTTCAATCAGCCCCAGCATTTT. This gives the protein CASSGSETVFNQPQHF.

This clonotype has only one observation. J is TRBJ1-1 and V is TRBV12-3 or TRBV12-4; the D gene is possibly TRBD1 (5 bases). The CDR3 loop spans 14 amino acids. Trimming removed 4 bases from V and 11 bases from J, with 20 bases in between. The CDR3, as DNA: TGTGCCAGCAGTTCCTGGGACCGATCATCTCACGCTTTCTTT. Translating it yields CASSSWDRSSHAFF.

A remark on this clonotype: A read error may explain this, as a much larger clone is one base away. The chain combines TRBV19 with TRBJ2-2; D unclear. Germline CDR1 is LNHDA and CDR2 is SQIVND (reference sequence). The CDR3 covers 9 residues. CDR3 in DNA: TGTGCCAGCCCCGGGCAGCTGTTTTTT. This encodes CASPGQLFF.

The J gene is TRBJ2-5, the V gene TRBV5-5; D is tentatively TRBD1 or TRBD2 (5 bases each). V lost 4 bases and J lost 3, with 16 bases in between. Germline CDR1 and CDR2: SGHKS and YYEKEE (reference sequence). This CDR3 contains 15 residues. The CDR3 is CASSLGVLAKETQYF. The CDR3 DNA sequence: TGTGCCAGCAGCCTGGGGGTCTTGGCCAAAGAGACCCAGTACTTC.

This clonotype was observed at least ten times. The chain joins TRBV19 to TRBJ1-2, with D unresolved. The CDR3 is 14 residues long. V lost 3 bases and J lost 5, with 13 bases in between. Germline CDR1 is LNHDA and CDR2 is SQIVND (reference sequence). This chain's CDR3 is CASSMVGQSYGYTF. CDR3 DNA: TGTGCCAGTAGTATGGTTGGCCAGTCTTATGGCTACACCTTC. Drawing the rest from reference TRBV19 and TRBJ1-2, the complete variable domain is DGGITQSPKYLFRKEGQNVTLSCEQNLNHDAMYWYRQDPGQGLRLIYYSQIVNDFQKGDIAEGYSVSREKKESFPLTVTSAQKNPTAFYLCASSMVGQSYGYTFGSGTRLTVV.

There are a few counts of this clonotype. J is TRBJ2-7 and V is TRBV6-5, with 8 bases aligning to TRBD1. Trimming cost V 6 bases and J 5 bases; bases outside gene matches: 6. Germline V gene lookup returns CDR1 MNHEY and CDR2 SVGAGI. This CDR3 has 13 residues. CDR3 loop: CASRFTGGDEQYF. The CDR3 bases are TGTGCCAGCAGATTTACAGGGGGTGACGAGCAGTACTTC.